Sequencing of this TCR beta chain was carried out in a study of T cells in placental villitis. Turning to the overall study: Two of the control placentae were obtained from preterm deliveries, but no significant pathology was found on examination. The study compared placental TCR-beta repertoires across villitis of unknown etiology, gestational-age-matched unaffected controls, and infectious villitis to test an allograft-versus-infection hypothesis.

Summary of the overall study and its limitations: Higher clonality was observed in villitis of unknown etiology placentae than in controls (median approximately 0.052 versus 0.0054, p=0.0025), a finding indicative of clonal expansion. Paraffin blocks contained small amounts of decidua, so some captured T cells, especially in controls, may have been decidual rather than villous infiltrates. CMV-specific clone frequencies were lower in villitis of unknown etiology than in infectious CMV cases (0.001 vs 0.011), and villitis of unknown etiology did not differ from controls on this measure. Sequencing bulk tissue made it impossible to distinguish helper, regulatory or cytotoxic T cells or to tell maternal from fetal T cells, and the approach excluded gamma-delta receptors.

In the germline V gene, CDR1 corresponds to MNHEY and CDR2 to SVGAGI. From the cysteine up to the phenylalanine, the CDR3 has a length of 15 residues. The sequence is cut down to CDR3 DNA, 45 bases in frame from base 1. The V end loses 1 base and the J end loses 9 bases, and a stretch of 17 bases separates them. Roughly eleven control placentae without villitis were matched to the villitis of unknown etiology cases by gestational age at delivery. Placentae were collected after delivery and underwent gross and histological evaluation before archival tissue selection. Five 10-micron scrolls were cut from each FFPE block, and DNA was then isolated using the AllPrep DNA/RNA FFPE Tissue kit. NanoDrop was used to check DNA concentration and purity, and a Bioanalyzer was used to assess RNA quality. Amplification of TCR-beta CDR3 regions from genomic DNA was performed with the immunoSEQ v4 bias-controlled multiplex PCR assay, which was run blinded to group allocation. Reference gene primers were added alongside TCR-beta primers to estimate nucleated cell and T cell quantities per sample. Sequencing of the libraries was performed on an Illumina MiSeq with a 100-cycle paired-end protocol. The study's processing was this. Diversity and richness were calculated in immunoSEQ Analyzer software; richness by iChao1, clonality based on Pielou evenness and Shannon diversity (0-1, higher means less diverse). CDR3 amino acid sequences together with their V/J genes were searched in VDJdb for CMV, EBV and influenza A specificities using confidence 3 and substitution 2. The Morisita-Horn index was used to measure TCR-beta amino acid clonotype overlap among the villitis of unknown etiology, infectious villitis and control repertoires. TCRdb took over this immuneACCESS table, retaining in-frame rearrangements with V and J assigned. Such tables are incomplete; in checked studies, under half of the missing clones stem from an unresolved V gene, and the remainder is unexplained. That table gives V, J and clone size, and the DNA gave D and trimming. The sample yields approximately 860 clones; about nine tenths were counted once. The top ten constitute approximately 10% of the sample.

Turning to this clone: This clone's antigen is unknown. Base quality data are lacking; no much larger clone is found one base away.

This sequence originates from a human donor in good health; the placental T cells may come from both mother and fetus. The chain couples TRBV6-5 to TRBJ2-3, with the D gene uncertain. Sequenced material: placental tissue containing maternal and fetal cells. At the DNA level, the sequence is TGTGCCAGCAGTTACTACCGATCAGACCCTGGGACGCAGTATTTT. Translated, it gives CASSYYRSDPGTQYF.